These 3 T cell receptor beta chains originate from one sample sequenced in a study of T cells in Graves' hyperthyroidism and ophthalmopathy. TCR beta CDR3 regions were amplified from RNA. TCR CDR3 underwent first-round RT-PCR with the HTBI primer set. One entry per CDR3 protein results from TCRdb running MiXCR on the multiplex PCR reads. The sample has roughly 630,000 distinct CDR3 sequences; about a sixth are singletons. Input material: blood. The source is a woman aged 30 to 39 with Graves' hyperthyroidism.

The chain is built from TRBV15 and TRBJ2-5; D is unresolved. Per the germline V gene, CDR1 is LNHNV and CDR2 is YYDKDF (reference sequence). Trimming pared 0 bases from V and 5 bases from J, leaving 7 bases between. The CDR3 is 13 residues long. The CDR3 loop reads CATSREVFETQYF. CDR3 in DNA: TGTGCCACCAGCAGAGAGGTATTCGAGACCCAGTACTTC. Drawing the rest from reference TRBV15 and TRBJ2-5, the complete variable domain is DAMVIQNPRYQVTQFGKPVTLSCSQTLNHNVMYWYQQKSSQAPKLLFHYYDKDFNNEADTPDNFQSRRPNTSFCFLDIRSPGLGDTAMYLCATSREVFETQYFGPGTRLLVL.

This clonotype was counted many times. This rearrangement joins TRBV27 to TRBJ1-2, with unresolved D. Per the germline V gene, CDR1 is MNHEY and CDR2 is SMNVEV (reference sequence). The CDR3 spans 13 residues. The V and J ends lost 1 base and 4 bases respectively, with 7 bases between them. The CDR3 loop reads CASSLYSTYGYTF. CDR3 bases: TGTGCCAGCAGTTTATACAGTACCTATGGCTACACCTTC.

Regarding this clonotype: Possible read error: a much larger clone is one base away. The V gene is TRBV6-1, the J gene TRBJ2-2, with D possibly called TRBD1 or TRBD2 (5 bases each). Germline loops: CDR1 MNHNS, CDR2 SASEGT. Trimming took off 8 bases at V and 4 bases at J, with 14 bases between the two ends. The CDR3 covers 14 residues. CDR3: CASGRQTSTGELFF. In nucleotides, the CDR3 is TGTGCCAGCGGGAGACAGACGAGCACCGGGGAGCTGTTTTTT.